This T cell receptor (beta chain) is from a study of blood T cell repertoires in COVID-19. The age range of participants was 18 to 89 years, with residence in about two dozen US areas. Each participant's cohort was designated according to participant-reported clinical history. Symptom resolution, clearance, or two negative PCRs marked the recovered donors of Cohort 3. This CDR3 is 16 amino acids long. From germline, CDR1 is SGHTS and CDR2 YDEGEE. The J segment lost 8 bases and the V segment lost 0 bases, leaving 8 bases of the junction unmatched. Per the authors' pipeline: Quantification of nucleated cells was approximated via reference gene primer amplification. Generated by immunoSEQ multiplex PCR, the TCRdb table keeps only in-frame clones and is missing some. D and trimming were read from the DNA, whereas the V and J calls and clone size are those reported in that table. The sample lists roughly 330,000 clones, under 90% occurring once.

This TCR came from a young woman who had recovered from COVID-19. Sequencing was performed on PBMCs or T cells enriched from blood (not recorded which). This chain connects TRBV5-8 to TRBJ2-1, with TRBD2 matching over 10 bases. CDR3 amino acids: CASSLGLAGVIHEQFF. The CDR3 nucleotides are TGTGCCAGCAGCTTGGGTCTAGCGGGAGTAATTCATGAGCAGTTCTTC.